The 14 T cell receptor beta chains reported below all come from one sample, sequenced in a study of T cells after posttransplantation cyclophosphamide. Sequencing used immunoSEQ multiplex PCR; TCRdb keeps in-frame clones, though not all of them. The record shows 35,000 to 40,000 clones for this sample, with no singletons present. Sequences were obtained from PBMCs. The receptors derive from a man aged 25-40 years in good health and a related stem cell transplant donor.

The chain joins TRBV9 to TRBJ2-7; D may be TRBD2 (6 bases). Germline V gives CDR1 SGDLS, CDR2 YYNGEE. This CDR3 contains 14 residues. Trimming left V 4 bases short and J 1 base short, with 12 bases between. The CDR3 coding sequence is TGTGCCAGCAGCCTGAGGGACTTATCCTACGAGCAGTACTTC. Protein product: CASSLRDLSYEQYF.

This clone was seen repeatedly, ten times or more. The chain links TRBV7-9 to TRBJ2-1; 7 bases fit TRBD1. This CDR3 is built from 15 residues. The V segment lost 5 bases and the J segment 3 bases; nucleotides outside the gene matches: 7. The germline V gene encodes CDR1 SEHNR and CDR2 FQNEAQ (reference sequence). The CDR3: CASSPRGQLYNEQFF. The CDR3 DNA sequence: TGTGCCAGCAGCCCCCGGGGACAGCTCTACAATGAGCAGTTCTTC.

Ten or more counts support this clone. V usage is TRBV15 and J usage is TRBJ2-7; 7 bases map to TRBD1. J was trimmed by 0 bases and V by 0 bases; bases with no gene match: 5. Germline V gene data show CDR1 as LNHNV and CDR2 as YYDKDF (reference sequence). The CDR3 extends over 16 amino acids. This chain's CDR3 is CATSRDLGQNSYEQYF. DNA of the CDR3: TGTGCCACCAGCAGAGACTTGGGACAGAACTCCTACGAGCAGTACTTC. Combining the CDR3 with reference TRBV15 and TRBJ2-7 gives the whole variable domain DAMVIQNPRYQVTQFGKPVTLSCSQTLNHNVMYWYQQKSSQAPKLLFHYYDKDFNNEADTPDNFQSRRPNTSFCFLDIRSPGLGDTAMYLCATSRDLGQNSYEQYFGPGTRLTVT.

This clone showed up many times. The gene calls are TRBV24-1 and TRBJ2-1; TRBD2 is a possible D gene (7 bases). The ends were cut back, 2 bases at V and 4 bases at J, with 17 bases in the middle. CDR3 length: 17 residues. Germline V gives CDR1 KGHDR, CDR2 SFDVKD. In DNA form, the CDR3 reads TGTGCCACCAGTGATTACTCCGGCGGGGGCGCGTACAATGAGCAGTTCTTC. Translating gives CATSDYSGGGAYNEQFF.

This clone has ten or more counts. The chain is built from TRBV7-9 and TRBJ2-5; D unresolved. Between the trimmed V and J ends, which lost 7 bases and 0 bases, there was a span of 12 bases. CDR1 and CDR2 from the germline V gene are SEHNR and FQNEAQ (reference sequence). The CDR3 covers 14 residues. The CDR3 sequence is CASTASVYQETQYF. The DNA of the CDR3 is TGTGCCAGCACCGCCAGCGTGTACCAAGAGACCCAGTACTTC.

This clone was counted at least ten times. The chain is built from TRBV11-3 and TRBJ2-1; D not certain. This CDR3 has 13 amino acids. CDR1 SGHNT and CDR2 YENEEA come from the germline V gene. Trimming shortened V by 0 bases and J by 9 bases, and 9 bases separated the two germline ends. This CDR3 reads CASSLENKGEQFF. For the CDR3, the DNA is TGTGCCAGCAGCTTAGAAAACAAGGGTGAGCAGTTCTTC.

This clone was recorded at least ten times. The chain joins TRBV7-9 to TRBJ1-2; D is undetermined. There are 13 residues in the CDR3. Trimming shortened V by 2 bases and J by 4 bases, and 8 bases separated the two germline ends. Germline CDR1 and CDR2: SEHNR and FQNEAQ (reference sequence). CDR3 sequence reads: CASSLTGGYGYTF. The CDR3 DNA is TGTGCCAGCAGCTTAACCGGTGGCTATGGCTACACCTTC.

This clone has a count of ten or more. The V call is TRBV2, the J call TRBJ2-7, with 11 bases aligning to TRBD1. There are 16 residues in the CDR3. V shed 4 bases and J 4 bases; nucleotides not matched to a gene: 9. Germline lookup yields CDR1 SNHLY and CDR2 FYNNEI. The CDR3 DNA reads TGTGCCAGCAGTGCCTACGGACAGGGGGCAATGTACGAGCAGTACTTC. Translation: CASSAYGQGAMYEQYF.

Many counts were recorded for this clone. The chain uses TRBV6-1 and TRBJ2-3, with 8 bases identical to TRBD1. Germline V gene sequence: CDR1 MNHNS, CDR2 SASEGT. The CDR3 has 15 amino acids. V was pared by 4 bases and J by 4 bases, with 7 bases of the junction left unmatched. The CDR3 sequence is CASSVDRVSADTQYF. The CDR3 region has the DNA TGTGCCAGCAGTGTGGACAGGGTATCCGCAGATACGCAGTATTTT.

The rearrangement joins TRBV9 to TRBJ2-7, with a tentative D call TRBD2 (6 bases). Trimming removed 6 bases from V and 2 bases from J, with 15 bases in between. The CDR3 has 14 residues. The germline V gene has CDR1 SGDLS and CDR2 YYNGEE. CDR3 protein: CASNNGGSTYEQYF. CDR3 in DNA: TGTGCCAGCAACAACGGGGGTTCTACCTACGAGCAGTACTTC.

The chain links TRBV6-4 to TRBJ2-3; D might be TRBD1 (6 bases). The V end lost 6 bases, the J end lost 1 base, and 8 bases lay between the germline ends. CDR3 length: 13 residues. Germline-derived CDR1 and CDR2 are MRHNA and SNTAGT. For the CDR3, the DNA is TGTGCCAGCAGCGAGGGGGGCACAGATACGCAGTATTTT. It translates to CASSEGGTDTQYF.

This clone was seen a few times. The chain combines TRBV6-1 with TRBJ2-7; 8 nucleotides line up with TRBD1. This CDR3 spans 12 amino acids. Trimming took 4 bases from V and 6 from J; bases not matched to a gene: 2. Germline loops: CDR1 MNHNS, CDR2 SASEGT. The CDR3, as DNA: TGTGCCAGCAGTGCGACAGGGGTCGAGCAGTACTTC. It codes for CASSATGVEQYF.

This clone was counted a few times. V is TRBV7-9 and J is TRBJ2-5, with TRBD2 identical over 14 bases. The CDR3 runs to 17 residues. After removal of 1 base from V and 4 bases from J, the junction contained 5 bases not matched to a gene. The germline V gene encodes CDR1 SEHNR and CDR2 FQNEAQ (reference sequence). CDR3 sequence: CASSLGGTSGGRETQYF. The CDR3 DNA reads as TGTGCCAGCAGCTTAGGGGGGACTAGCGGGGGTCGAGAGACCCAGTACTTC. Filled out from reference TRBV7-9 and TRBJ2-5, the complete variable domain reads DTGVSQNPRHKITKRGQNVTFRCDPISEHNRLYWYRQTLGQGPEFLTYFQNEAQLEKSRLLSDRFSAERPKGSFSTLEIQRTEQGDSAMYLCASSLGGTSGGRETQYFGPGTRLLVL.

This clone was observed at least ten times. The chain is built from TRBV7-3 and TRBJ1-2; no clear D. Germline CDR1 and CDR2: SGHTA and FQGTGA. The CDR3 covers 13 residues. V was pared by 5 bases and J by 7 bases, with 14 bases between. The CDR3 DNA reads TGTGCCAGCAGCGCGGACGGGGAGGGTGGCTACACCTTC. Its protein product is CASSADGEGGYTF.